A single sample is the source of the 9 T cell receptor beta chains below, sequenced in a study of blood T cells in healthy people across ages (dated by TCRdb to about 2015). The protocol used for the library was 5' RACE. For sequencing, an Illumina HiSeq 2500 was employed. A second 7 to 11 cycle PCR used a sample-barcoded 5' primer and a J-beta primer mix. In TCRdb, the public reads were trimmed at Q25 with fastp and aligned with MiXCR, with productive beta chains retained. Rows merge per CDR3 protein into single entries with the most common DNA and genes. The table for this sample lists around 870,000 distinct CDR3 sequences; around 28% of them were counted only once. The ten largest account for roughly 17% of the sample. The sample taken for sequencing was blood. These receptors were collected from a woman of 80 years or more in good health.

J is TRBJ1-5 and V is TRBV6-1; no firm D call. The ends were cut back, 7 bases at V and 1 base at J, with 11 bases in the middle. CDR3 length: 14 amino acids. CDR1 is MNHNS and CDR2 is SASEGT in the germline V gene. The chain's CDR3 is CASNIKRSNQPQHF. CDR3 nucleotides: TGTGCCAGCAATATAAAGAGGAGCAATCAGCCCCAGCATTTT.

This clonotype turned up a few times. The chain has TRBV7-2 and TRBJ2-2, with TRBD1 identical over 11 bases. Trimming removed 1 base from V and 7 bases from J; junction bases left unmatched: 8. Per germline, CDR1 SGHTA and CDR2 FQGNSA. CDR3 length: 17 residues. The CDR3 reads CASSLDGQGARGGELFF. The CDR3 DNA reads TGTGCCAGCAGCTTAGACGGACAGGGGGCGCGGGGCGGGGAGCTGTTTTTT.

This clonotype was seen ten or more times. V usage is TRBV6-2 or TRBV6-3 and J usage is TRBJ2-7; 8 bases align to TRBD1. Germline V gene sequence: CDR1 MNHEY, CDR2 SVGEGT. This CDR3 is built from 13 residues. The J segment lost 2 bases and the V segment lost 6 bases, leaving 3 bases of the junction unmatched. In nucleotides, the CDR3 is TGTGCCAGCAGAAAGACAGGGGCCTACGAGCAGTACTTC. This encodes CASRKTGAYEQYF.

About this clonotype: A junction boundary mismatches the germline segment, possibly from a read error. The J gene is TRBJ2-1, the V gene TRBV5-5; tentative D call: TRBD2 (6 bases). The length of the CDR3 is 15 residues. The germline gives CDR1 SGHKS, CDR2 YYEKEE (reference sequence). The CDR3: CAGSRDSVSYNEQFF. The DNA for the CDR3 is TGTGCCGGCAGCCGGGACTCGGTCTCCTACAATGAGCAGTTCTTC.

The chain couples TRBV5-1 to TRBJ2-1, with 14 bases identical to TRBD2. The junction had 16 bases not matched to a gene; V was cut back by 4 bases and J by 10 bases. There are 18 residues in the CDR3. CDR1 SGHRS and CDR2 YFSETQ come from the germline V gene. The CDR3 nucleotides read TGCGCCAGCAGCAAGACTAGCGGGGGGGCCGGATCCTACGACGAGCAGTTCTTC. It yields the protein CASSKTSGGAGSYDEQFF.

In its sample, this clonotype was seen many times. V usage is TRBV7-8 and J usage is TRBJ2-4; TRBD1 aligns across 7 bases. The CDR3 sequence is 16 residues long. With 3 bases clipped from V and 0 bases from J, the junction kept 5 bases outside the gene matches. Germline V gives CDR1 SGHVS, CDR2 FQNEAQ. In nucleotides, the CDR3 is TGTGCCAGCAGCTTCGGACAGGCTCTAGCCAAAAACATTCAGTACTTC. Translated: CASSFGQALAKNIQYF.

In its sample, this clonotype was seen a few times. Just one base apart from a much larger clone, this may be a read error. The rearrangement joins TRBV4-3 to TRBJ2-1; 8 nucleotides align to TRBD1. The J call may be incorrect, as the DNA end agrees better with TRBJ2-7. The CDR3 length is 15 residues. Germline V gives CDR1 LGHNA, CDR2 YSLEER. The CDR3 loop is CASSQHRGSYNEQYF. Here the CDR3 DNA reads TGCGCCAGCAGCCAACACAGGGGGTCCTACAATGAGCAGTACTTC.

This clonotype has at least ten counts. J is TRBJ1-4 and V is TRBV6-1; 8 positions agree with TRBD1. The CDR3 length is 18 residues. Germline CDR1 MNHNS, CDR2 SASEGT. V lost 6 bases and J lost 0; bases outside the gene matches: 12. CDR3 sequence: CASRGQGGVFATNEKLFF. The CDR3 DNA sequence: TGTGCCAGCAGAGGACAGGGTGGAGTCTTTGCAACTAATGAAAAACTGTTTTTT.

For this clonotype: This may be a read error: a much more frequent sequence differs by one nucleotide. The chain combines TRBV18 with TRBJ2-7; D tentatively reads TRBD1 or TRBD2 (5 bases each). With the DNA end fitting TRBJ2-5 better, the J assignment may be wrong. Germline V gives CDR1 KGHSH, CDR2 LQKENI. CDR3 length: 14 residues. The CDR3 DNA sequence: TGTGCCAGCTCACCAGCCAGCAGGGAGCGGACCCAGTACTTC. Translation gives CASSPASRERTQYF.